The 2 T cell receptor beta chains presented below share a single source sample, sequenced in a study of shared clonotypes between healthy human individuals. Produced via immunoSEQ multiplex PCR; TCRdb's table is partial and in-frame only. The data show over a million clones, with 70% to 80% seen just once and approximately 1.5% held by the top ten. The sample was memory CD4+ T cells sorted from blood. The subset: CD45RA-negative fraction. The receptors derive from a young man in good health.

This chain connects TRBV11-2 to TRBJ2-3; D is possibly TRBD1 or TRBD2 (5 bases each). The CDR3 extends over 13 amino acids. V was pared by 0 bases and J by 10 bases, with 11 bases between. The V gene's germline CDR1 is SGHAT and CDR2 FQNNGV. CDR3 residues: CASSLETRGAQYF. The DNA of the CDR3 is TGTGCCAGCAGCTTAGAAACGAGAGGGGCGCAGTATTTT. The full variable domain, its missing parts supplied by reference TRBV11-2 and TRBJ2-3, is EAGVAQSPRYKIIEKRQSVAFWCNPISGHATLYWYQQILGQGPKLLIQFQNNGVVDDSQLPKDRFSAERLKGVDSTLKIQPAKLEDSAVYLCASSLETRGAQYFGPGTRLTVL.

As to this clone: Sequence at one end of the junction differs from germline and may be a read error. This rearrangement joins TRBV28 to TRBJ1-5; 7 nucleotides line up with TRBD1. Germline loops: CDR1 MDHEN, CDR2 SYDVKM. The CDR3 covers 12 residues. The CDR3 reads CSTGTGNQPQHF. For the CDR3, the DNA is TGCTCCACGGGGACAGGCAATCAGCCCCAGCATTTT.